This T cell receptor (beta chain) came from a study of OX40 agonist ivuxolimab in advanced cancers. Study-wide results and caveats: The CD4+ and CD8+ T cells in the blood had expanded clonally by week 6 at 0.1 to 3.0 mg/kg. In general, CD8+ T cells held more expanded clones than CD4+ did, on average.

TCRdb's copy holds only in-frame clones and misses some; the assay was immunoSEQ multiplex PCR. This sample has under 150,000 clones, with about 92% found just once. The CDR3 runs to 14 residues. Trimming stripped 5 bases from V and 0 bases from J, with 10 bases between. Germline assignment: CDR1 SEHNR and CDR2 FQNEAQ (reference sequence). As to this clone: Its antigen is as yet unknown.

This TCR derives from an adult with an advanced solid tumor such as melanoma, head and neck, liver or kidney cancer. Sequencing was performed on CD4+ or CD8+ T cells sorted from blood, taken in a trial of the OX40 agonist ivuxolimab. The chain joins TRBV7-9 to TRBJ1-1; no firm D call. The CDR3 coding sequence is TGTGCCAGCAGCCCCGCGAGGGTGAACACTGAAGCTTTCTTT. Translated: CASSPARVNTEAFF.